The entry below describes one T cell receptor (beta chain). This receptor's antigen is unknown. The CDR3 sequence holds 16 residues, the cysteine and phenylalanine included. The DNA is not on file. CDR1 and CDR2, looked up from the germline V gene (reference sequence), are SEHNR and FQNEAQ. Library construction relied on 5' RACE. The input for every TCR library was around 3.5 ug of total RNA. cDNA was synthesized with SMARTScribe reverse transcriptase in eight separate reactions per sample. Unique molecular identifiers containing a 6-nucleotide sample barcode were introduced through template switching during cDNA synthesis. Two nested PCRs of around 15 and 10 cycles amplified the TCRalpha and TCRbeta cDNA, and bead purification followed each PCR. Before amplification, the cDNA was treated with uracil DNA-glycosylase and purified using the QIAquick PCR purification kit. The second PCR added Illumina TruSeq-compatible adapters along with sample-specific barcodes. Library quality and concentration were assessed using TapeStation and Qubit, and about 5 ng of each library was pooled. Sequencing of the pooled libraries was done on an Illumina HiSeq2500 single-index Rapid Run using custom sequencing primers and 2 x 100 bp reads. As for the original processing: UMI-based consensus assembly with MiGEC version 1.2.6 was used to correct PCR and sequencing errors. MiXCR version 2.1.1 was used to carry out V(D)J alignment, clonotype assembly and CDR3 extraction. Gene usage, clonotype sharing and MAIT/NKT TCR abundance were normalised by analysing the top 1000, 10 000 and 20 000 clonotypes per sample. After downsampling to 27 000 UMIs, diversity was calculated as the inverse Simpson index using the vegan R package. Paired Mann-Whitney U tests on discordant twin pairs were used, with Benjamini-Hochberg multiple-testing correction. Once TCRdb had reprocessed the reads, it stored one entry per CDR3 protein sequence and supplied no DNA. The V and J calls and clone size are TCRdb's, not the authors'. This sample's records show 310,000 or so distinct CDR3 sequences. The ten largest make up approximately 2% of the sample.

The sample belongs to a study of monozygotic twins with inflammatory bowel disease (dated by TCRdb to between 2018 and 2021). For the wider study: In total, roughly 30 monozygotic twin pairs made up the full study: 19 Danish pairs, all IBD-discordant, plus nine German pairs, of which four were IBD-concordant and five were IBD-discordant. Within discordant pairs, disease-associated traits were sought mainly by comparing IBD patients with their genetically identical healthy co-twins. Each individual had, on average, about 151 000 unique TCRalpha sequences and 181 000 unique TCRbeta sequences available for analysis.

Overall study outcomes, separate from this receptor: The results gave no support for a single strong signal or clonotype linked to IBD. Background noise and inter-individual variability may have been introduced into the repertoires by the differing immunosuppressive treatments among patients. Repertoire similarity did not differ between concordant and discordant twins, possibly due to limited statistical power. The analysis was unable to tell apart different T cell subtypes. Fewer clonotypes were shared with other individuals by IBD patients than by healthy twins, most markedly in patients showing signs of disease activity. Measured by the inverse Simpson index, TCRbeta repertoire diversity was lower in IBD patients than in their healthy co-twins.

From each donor, a 2.5 ml peripheral blood sample was drawn into PAXgene tubes and stored at -80 degrees C. Total RNA was isolated from whole blood with the PAXgene blood miRNA kit on an automated QIAcube, without T cell sorting. Peripheral blood from monozygotic twin pairs concordant or discordant for inflammatory bowel disease was subjected to deep TCRalpha and TCRbeta repertoire profiling with unique molecular barcoding. For every twin pair, smoking habits were documented, and each individual was categorised as a current, former or never smoker. Specimen: blood. The receptor's source is a human donor with ulcerative colitis or Crohn's disease, or a healthy co-twin of an affected twin (not recorded which). The chain links TRBV7-9 with TRBJ2-4; TCRdb outputs TRBD1, but without DNA this stays unchecked. Here the CDR3 is given as CASSQAGGLAKNIQYF.